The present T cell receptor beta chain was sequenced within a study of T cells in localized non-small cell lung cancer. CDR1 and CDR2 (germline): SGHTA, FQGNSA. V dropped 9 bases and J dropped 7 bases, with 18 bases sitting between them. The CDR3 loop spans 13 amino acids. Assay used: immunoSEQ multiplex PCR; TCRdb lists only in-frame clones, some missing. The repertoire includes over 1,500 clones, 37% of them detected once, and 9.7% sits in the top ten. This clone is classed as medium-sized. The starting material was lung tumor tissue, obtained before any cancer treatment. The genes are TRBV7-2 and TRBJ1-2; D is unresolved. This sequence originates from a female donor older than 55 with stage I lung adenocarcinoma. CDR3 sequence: CASFMSSASGYTF. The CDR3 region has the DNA TGTGCCAGTTTCATGTCCTCGGCCTCTGGCTACACCTTC. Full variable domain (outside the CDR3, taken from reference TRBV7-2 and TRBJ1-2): GAGVSQSPSNKVTEKGKDVELRCDPISGHTALYWYRQSLGQGLEFLIYFQGNSAPDKSGLPSDRFSAERTGGSVSTLTIQRTQQEDSAVYLCASFMSSASGYTFGSGTRLTVV.